This TCR beta chain was sequenced during a study of regulatory T cells in long-lasting Graves disease. Study-wide background: Newly diagnosed Graves' patients had under 3 months of antithyroid drugs.

Arm-PCR of CDR3 regions and iRepertoire HTBI primers were used to build TCR beta libraries. TCRdb called the multiplex PCR reads again in MiXCR, with one record for every CDR3 protein. The sample yields approximately 540,000 distinct CDR3 sequences, 9.5% to 15% seen once. This clonotype was found a few times. Stated time point: newly diagnosed GD, antithyroid drugs for less than 3 months. The TCR library was prepared using RNA isolated from PBMCs. Germline CDR1 reads SNHLY; CDR2 reads FYNNEI. The V end was cut by 4 bases, the J end by 8 bases, with 12 bases between. The CDR3 totals 14 residues. The same sample was also used in a study of T cells in Graves' hyperthyroidism and ophthalmopathy. This second study says: HTBI primers drove first-round RT-PCR of the TCR CDR3. Peripheral blood also featured most of the thyroid clonotypes expanded above 0.001.

Material: peripheral blood mononuclear cells (PBMCs), obtained at new diagnosis, from a patient treated with antithyroid drugs. The TCR was taken from a woman aged 25 to 39 with Graves disease. This rearrangement joins TRBV2 to TRBJ1-6; D is ambiguous. The CDR3 DNA sequence: TGTGCCAGCAGTGGAATTAATAGGGATTCACCCCTCCACTTT. Translating it yields CASSGINRDSPLHF.